This T cell receptor (beta chain) was sequenced during a study of blood T cell repertoires in COVID-19. Study background: Samples came from the United States, Italy and Spain, spanning acute and convalescent COVID-19. PBMCs, B-cell-depleted T cells, or T cells were the source of the cDNA or gDNA that made up the material.

The assay was immunoSEQ multiplex PCR, and TCRdb's table has in-frame clones only and misses some. The sample carries 100,000 to 150,000 clones, around two thirds recorded once. V lost 7 bases to trimming and J lost 4 bases; unmatched junction nucleotides: 9. The germline V gene encodes CDR1 MNHEY and CDR2 SVGAGI. The CDR3 is 14 residues long. The receptor's source is a woman aged 70-85 years with acute or convalescent COVID-19. The sample comprised peripheral blood. V is TRBV6-5 and J is TRBJ1-2; TRBD1 aligns across 7 bases. This chain's CDR3 is CASTQGKGLYGYTF. In DNA form, the CDR3 reads TGTGCCAGCACACAGGGGAAGGGGCTCTATGGCTACACCTTC.